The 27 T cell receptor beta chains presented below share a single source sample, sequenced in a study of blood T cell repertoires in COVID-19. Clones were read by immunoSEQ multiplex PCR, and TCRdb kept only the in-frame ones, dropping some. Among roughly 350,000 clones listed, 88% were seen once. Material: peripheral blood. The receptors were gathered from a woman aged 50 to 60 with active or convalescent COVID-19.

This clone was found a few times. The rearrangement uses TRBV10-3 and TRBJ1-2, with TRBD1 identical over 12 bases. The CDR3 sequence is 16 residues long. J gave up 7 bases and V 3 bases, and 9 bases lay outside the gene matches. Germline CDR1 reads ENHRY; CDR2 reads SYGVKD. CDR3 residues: CAISDGGTGGNGGYTF. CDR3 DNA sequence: TGTGCCATCAGTGACGGAGGGACAGGGGGCAATGGTGGCTACACCTTC.

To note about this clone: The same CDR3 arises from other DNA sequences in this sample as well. This CDR3 reads CASSQLAGAYEQYF. As DNA, the CDR3 is TGCGCCAGCAGCCAACTAGCGGGAGCCTACGAGCAGTACTTC. V is TRBV4-3 and J is TRBJ2-7; 10 nucleotides line up with TRBD2. The V segment lost 2 bases and the J segment 2 bases; nucleotides outside the gene matches: 0. Germline V CDR1 and CDR2: LGHNA, YSLEER. There are 14 residues in the CDR3.

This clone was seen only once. CDR3 loop: CASSITGGVINEQFF. As DNA, the CDR3 is TGTGCCAGTAGTATCACAGGGGGAGTGATCAATGAGCAGTTCTTC. This sequence joins TRBV19 and TRBJ2-1, with 8 positions matching TRBD1. The CDR3 consists of 15 residues. The junction had 7 bases not matched to a gene; V was cut back by 3 bases and J by 6 bases. Per the germline V gene, CDR1 is LNHDA and CDR2 is SQIVND (reference sequence).

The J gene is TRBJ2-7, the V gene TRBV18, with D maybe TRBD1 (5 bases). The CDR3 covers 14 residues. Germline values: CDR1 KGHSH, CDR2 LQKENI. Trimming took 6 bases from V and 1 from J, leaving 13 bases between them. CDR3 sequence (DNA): TGTGCCAGCTCCCGTGACAGATTATCCTACGAGCAGTACTTC. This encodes CASSRDRLSYEQYF.

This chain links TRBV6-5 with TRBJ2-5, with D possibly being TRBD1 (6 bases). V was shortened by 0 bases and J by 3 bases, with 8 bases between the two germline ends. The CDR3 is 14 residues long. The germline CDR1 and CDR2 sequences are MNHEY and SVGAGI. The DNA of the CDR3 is TGTGCCAGCAGTTACTCATCAGGGGAAGAGACCCAGTACTTC. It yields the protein CASSYSSGEETQYF.

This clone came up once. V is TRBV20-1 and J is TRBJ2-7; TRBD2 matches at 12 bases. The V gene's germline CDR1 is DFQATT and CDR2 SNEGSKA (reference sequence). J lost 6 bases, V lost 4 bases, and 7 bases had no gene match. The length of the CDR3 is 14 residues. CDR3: CSANELAGGREQYF. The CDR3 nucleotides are TGCAGTGCTAATGAACTAGCGGGAGGTCGCGAGCAGTACTTC.

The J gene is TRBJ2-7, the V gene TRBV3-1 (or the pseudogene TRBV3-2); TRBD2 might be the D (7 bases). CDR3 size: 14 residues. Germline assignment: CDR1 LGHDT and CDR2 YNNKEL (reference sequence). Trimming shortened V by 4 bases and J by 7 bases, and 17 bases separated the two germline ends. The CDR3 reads CASSPAGANGEQYF. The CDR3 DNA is TGTGCCAGCAGCCCGGCGGGGGCCAATGGGGAGCAGTACTTC.

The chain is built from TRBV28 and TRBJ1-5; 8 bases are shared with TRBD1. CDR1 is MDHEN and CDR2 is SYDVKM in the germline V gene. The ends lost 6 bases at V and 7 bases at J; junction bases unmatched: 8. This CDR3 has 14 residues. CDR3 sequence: CASRLGQGYQPQHF. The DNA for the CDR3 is TGTGCCAGCAGACTCGGACAGGGTTACCAGCCCCAGCATTTT.

The CDR3 DNA reads TGCGCCAGCAGCCGTGCGGGGGACCCCTTGCTGTTTTTT. Protein sequence: CASSRAGDPLLFF. The chain employs TRBV4-3 and TRBJ1-4; weak D call: TRBD1 (5 bases). The V gene's germline CDR1 is LGHNA and CDR2 YSLEER. Deletions cut 4 bases from V and 14 bases from J, with 17 bases between. The CDR3 covers 13 residues.

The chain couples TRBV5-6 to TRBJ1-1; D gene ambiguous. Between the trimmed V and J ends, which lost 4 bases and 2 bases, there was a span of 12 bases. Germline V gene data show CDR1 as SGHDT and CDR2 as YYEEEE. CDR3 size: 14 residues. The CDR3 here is CASSPIGLNTEAFF. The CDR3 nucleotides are TGTGCCAGCAGCCCGATCGGACTTAACACTGAAGCTTTCTTT.

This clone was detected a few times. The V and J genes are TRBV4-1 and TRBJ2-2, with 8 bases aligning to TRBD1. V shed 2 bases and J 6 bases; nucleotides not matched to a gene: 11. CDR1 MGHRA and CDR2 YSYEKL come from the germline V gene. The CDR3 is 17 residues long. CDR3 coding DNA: TGCGCCAGCAGCCAACCTAGGACAGGGTCCGATTCCGGGGAGCTGTTTTTT. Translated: CASSQPRTGSDSGELFF.

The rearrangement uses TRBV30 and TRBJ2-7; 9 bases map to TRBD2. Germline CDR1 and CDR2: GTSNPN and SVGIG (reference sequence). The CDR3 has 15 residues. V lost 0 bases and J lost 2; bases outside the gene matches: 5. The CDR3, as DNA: TGTGCCTGGAGTGTACGACTAGCGGTGGCCTACGAGCAGTACTTC. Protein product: CAWSVRLAVAYEQYF.

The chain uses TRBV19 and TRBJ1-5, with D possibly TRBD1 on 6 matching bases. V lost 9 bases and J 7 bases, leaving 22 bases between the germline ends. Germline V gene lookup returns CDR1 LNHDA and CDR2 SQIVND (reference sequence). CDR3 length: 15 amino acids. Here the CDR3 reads CASTLGGQGNQPQHF. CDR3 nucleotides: TGTGCCAGCACGCTCGGGGGGCAGGGTAACCAGCCCCAGCATTTT.

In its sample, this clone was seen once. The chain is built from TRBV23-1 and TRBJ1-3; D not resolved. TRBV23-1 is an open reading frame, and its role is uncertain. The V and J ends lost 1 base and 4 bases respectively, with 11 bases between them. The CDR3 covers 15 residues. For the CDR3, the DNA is TGCGCCAGCAGTCAATTTTTGGGAGTCGGAAACACCATATATTTT. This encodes CASSQFLGVGNTIYF.

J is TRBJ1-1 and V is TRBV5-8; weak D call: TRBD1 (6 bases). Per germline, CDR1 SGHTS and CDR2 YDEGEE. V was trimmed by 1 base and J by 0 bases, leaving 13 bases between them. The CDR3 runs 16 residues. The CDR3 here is CASSLWAEGVNTEAFF. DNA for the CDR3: TGTGCCAGCAGCTTGTGGGCAGAGGGGGTGAACACTGAAGCTTTCTTT.

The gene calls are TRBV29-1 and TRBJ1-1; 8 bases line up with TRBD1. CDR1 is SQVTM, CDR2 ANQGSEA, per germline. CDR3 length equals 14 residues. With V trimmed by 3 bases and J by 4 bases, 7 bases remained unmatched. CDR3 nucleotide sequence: TGCAGCGTTGAGCCCCAGGGGGCAGGCACTGAAGCTTTCTTT. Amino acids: CSVEPQGAGTEAFF.

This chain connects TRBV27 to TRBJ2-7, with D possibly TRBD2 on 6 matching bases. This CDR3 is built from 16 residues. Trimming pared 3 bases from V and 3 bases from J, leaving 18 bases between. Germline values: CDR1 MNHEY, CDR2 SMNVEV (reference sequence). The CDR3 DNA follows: TGTGCCAGCAGTTTTCGGGGGTCAGGAAGAGGCTACGAGCAGTACTTC. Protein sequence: CASSFRGSGRGYEQYF.

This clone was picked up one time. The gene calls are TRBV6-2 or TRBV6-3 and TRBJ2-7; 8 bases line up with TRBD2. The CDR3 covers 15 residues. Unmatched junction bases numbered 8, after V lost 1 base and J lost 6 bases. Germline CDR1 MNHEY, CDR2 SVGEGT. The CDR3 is CASSYWAGGRFEQYF. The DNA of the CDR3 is TGTGCCAGCAGTTACTGGGCGGGAGGTAGGTTCGAGCAGTACTTC.

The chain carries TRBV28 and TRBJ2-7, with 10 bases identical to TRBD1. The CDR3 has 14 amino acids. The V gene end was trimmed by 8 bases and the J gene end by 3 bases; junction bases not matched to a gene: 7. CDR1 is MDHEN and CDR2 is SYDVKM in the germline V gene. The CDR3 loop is CASGQGGEFYEQYF. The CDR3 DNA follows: TGTGCCAGCGGACAGGGGGGCGAATTCTACGAGCAGTACTTC.

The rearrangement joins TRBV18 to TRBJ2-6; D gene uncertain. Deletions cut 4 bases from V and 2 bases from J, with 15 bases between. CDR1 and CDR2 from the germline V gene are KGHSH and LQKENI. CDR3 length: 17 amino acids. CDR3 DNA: TGTGCCAGCTCACTTACGAATCAGGTGGCTGGGGCCAACGTCCTGACTTTC. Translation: CASSLTNQVAGANVLTF.

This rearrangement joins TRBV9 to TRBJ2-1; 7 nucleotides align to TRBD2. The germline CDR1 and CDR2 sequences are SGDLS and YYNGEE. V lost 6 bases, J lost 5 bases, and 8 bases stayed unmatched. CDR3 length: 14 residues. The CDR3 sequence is CASTSGTRNNEQFF. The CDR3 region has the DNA TGTGCCAGCACTAGCGGTACCCGGAACAATGAGCAGTTCTTC.

The CDR3 region has the DNA TGCGCCAGCAGCTGGAGAGCAACAGGGGGGACTGAAGCTTTCTTT. As protein: CASSWRATGGTEAFF. V is TRBV5-1 and J is TRBJ1-1, with 8 positions matching TRBD1. The CDR3 contains 15 residues. Germline V lookup: CDR1 SGHRS, CDR2 YFSETQ. V trimming: 3 bases; J trimming: 5 bases; junction bases outside the gene matches: 9. Based on the CDR3 plus reference TRBV5-1 and TRBJ1-1, the full variable domain is KAGVTQTPRYLIKTRGQQVTLSCSPISGHRSVSWYQQTPGQGLQFLFEYFSETQRNKGNFPGRFSGRQFSNSRSEMNVSTLELGDSALYLCASSWRATGGTEAFFGQGTRLTVV.

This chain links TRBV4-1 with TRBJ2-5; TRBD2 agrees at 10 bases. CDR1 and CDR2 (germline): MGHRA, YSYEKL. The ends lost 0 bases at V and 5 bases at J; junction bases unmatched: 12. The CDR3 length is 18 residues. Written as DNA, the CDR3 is TGCGCCAGCAGCCAAGAATGGTTGCAAGCGGGGGGGCGGGAGACCCAGTACTTC. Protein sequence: CASSQEWLQAGGRETQYF.

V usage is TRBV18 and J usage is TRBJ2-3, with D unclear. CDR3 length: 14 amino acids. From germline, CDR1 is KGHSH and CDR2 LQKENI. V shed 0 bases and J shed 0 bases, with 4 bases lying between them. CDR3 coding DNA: TGTGCCAGCTCACCACCGGCTAGCACAGATACGCAGTATTTT. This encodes CASSPPASTDTQYF. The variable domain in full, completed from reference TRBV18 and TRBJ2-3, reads NAGVMQNPRHLVRRRGQEARLRCSPMKGHSHVYWYRQLPEEGLKFMVYLQKENIIDESGMPKERFSAEFPKEGPSILRIQQVVRGDSAAYFCASSPPASTDTQYFGPGTRLTVL.

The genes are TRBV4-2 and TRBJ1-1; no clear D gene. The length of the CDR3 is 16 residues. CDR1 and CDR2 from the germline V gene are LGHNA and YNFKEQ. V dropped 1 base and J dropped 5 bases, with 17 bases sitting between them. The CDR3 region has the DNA TGTGCCAGCAGCCAAGTCAGGAGGGCAGGAGATACTGAAGCTTTCTTT. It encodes CASSQVRRAGDTEAFF.

The CDR3 is CSVPLGGLAGGSYNEQFF. CDR3 coding DNA: TGCAGCGTTCCGCTCGGCGGGCTGGCTGGTGGCTCCTACAATGAGCAGTTCTTC. The chain is built from TRBV29-1 and TRBJ2-1; D may be TRBD2 (5 bases). The V end was cut by 5 bases, the J end by 0 bases, with 23 bases between. The CDR3 totals 18 residues. Germline CDR1 is SQVTM and CDR2 is ANQGSEA.

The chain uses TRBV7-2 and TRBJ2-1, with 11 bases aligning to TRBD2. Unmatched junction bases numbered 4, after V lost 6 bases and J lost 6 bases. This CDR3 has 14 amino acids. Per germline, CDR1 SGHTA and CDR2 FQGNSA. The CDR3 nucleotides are TGTGCCAGCAGGAATAGCGGGGGGGCCAATGAGCAGTTCTTC. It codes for CASRNSGGANEQFF. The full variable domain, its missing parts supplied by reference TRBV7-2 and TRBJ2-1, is GAGVSQSPSNKVTEKGKDVELRCDPISGHTALYWYRQSLGQGLEFLIYFQGNSAPDKSGLPSDRFSAERTGGSVSTLTIQRTQQEDSAVYLCASRNSGGANEQFFGPGTRLTVL.